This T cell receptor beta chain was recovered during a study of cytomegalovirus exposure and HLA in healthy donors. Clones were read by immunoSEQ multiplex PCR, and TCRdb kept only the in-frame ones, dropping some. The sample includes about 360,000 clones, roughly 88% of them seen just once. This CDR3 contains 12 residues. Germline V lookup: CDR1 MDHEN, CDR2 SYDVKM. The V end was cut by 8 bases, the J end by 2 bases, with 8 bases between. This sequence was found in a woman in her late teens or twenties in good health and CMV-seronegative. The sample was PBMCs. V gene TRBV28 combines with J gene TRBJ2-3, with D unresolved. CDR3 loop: CASQGVTDTQYF. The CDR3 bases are TGTGCCAGCCAAGGAGTCACAGATACGCAGTATTTT.